The 27 T cell receptor beta chains below were found in one sample sequenced in a study of T cell repertoires in cytomegalovirus infection. TCRdb re-called the reads through MiXCR, storing one row per CDR3 protein. The sample carries 250,000 to 300,000 distinct CDR3 sequences, over 15% recorded once. The specimen sequenced was CD8+ T cells from PBMCs. These receptors all come from a human donor in good health (CMV status not recorded). Some clones in this sample may be carry-over from other donors' samples.

This clonotype occurred many times. CDR3 sequence: CASSLGPAKTQYF. CDR3 coding DNA: TGTGCCAGCAGCTTAGGGCCCGCGAAGACCCAGTACTTC. The rearrangement uses TRBV7-8 and TRBJ2-5, with D hard to call. The CDR3 is 13 residues long. Germline V gene lookup returns CDR1 SGHVS and CDR2 FQNEAQ. V was shortened by 1 base and J by 6 bases, with 9 bases between the two germline ends. The full variable domain, with the rest looked up from reference TRBV7-8 and TRBJ2-5, is GAGVSQSPRYKVAKRGQDVALRCDPISGHVSLFWYQQALGQGPEFLTYFQNEAQLDKSGLPSDRFFAERPEGSVSTLKIQRTQQEDSAVYLCASSLGPAKTQYFGPGTRLLVL.

The chain recombines TRBV6-6 with TRBJ1-2; TRBD1 might be the D (6 bases). Germline assignment: CDR1 MNHNY and CDR2 SVGAGI (reference sequence). Trimming left V 2 bases short and J 8 bases short, with 15 bases between. The CDR3 is 14 residues long. The chain's CDR3 is CASSYTTNRDGYTF. The CDR3 nucleotides are TGTGCCAGCAGTTACACGACAAACAGGGACGGCTACACCTTC.

V and J are TRBV7-6 and TRBJ2-3, with 7 bases aligning to TRBD2. The ends lost 3 bases at V and 3 bases at J; junction bases unmatched: 6. The germline CDR1 and CDR2 sequences are SGHVS and FNYEAQ. The CDR3 runs 15 residues. The CDR3 nucleotides read TGTGCCAGCAGCTTGGAAGGACTAGTAACAGATACGCAGTATTTT. Amino acid sequence: CASSLEGLVTDTQYF.

As to this clonotype: At one boundary the junction diverges from the germline segment, which might be a read error. The chain combines TRBV7-8 with TRBJ2-1; D is tentatively TRBD1 or TRBD2 (5 bases each). The CDR3 consists of 16 residues. CDR1 is SGHVS, CDR2 FQNEAQ, per germline. CDR3 in amino acids: CASTLPGTLEYNEQFF. CDR3 DNA: TGTGCCAGCACCTTACCCGGGACGTTAGAATACAATGAGCAGTTCTTC.

The chain carries TRBV24-1 and TRBJ2-7; perhaps TRBD2 as D (5 bases). V was shortened by 0 bases and J by 5 bases, with 7 bases between the two germline ends. Germline CDR1 reads KGHDR; CDR2 reads SFDVKD. This CDR3 is built from 13 residues. As DNA, the CDR3 is TGTGCCACCAGTGATTTGGCCGGGGACGAGCAGTACTTC. Amino acid sequence: CATSDLAGDEQYF.

The chain recombines TRBV7-6 with TRBJ2-5; D not resolved. Germline lookup yields CDR1 SGHVS and CDR2 FNYEAQ. Trimming took off 1 base at V and 2 bases at J, with 8 bases between the two ends. This CDR3 is 14 amino acids long. CDR3 nucleotide sequence: TGTGCCAGCAGCTTAGTTACTGAGCAAGAGACCCAGTACTTC. Its protein product is CASSLVTEQETQYF.

This chain uses TRBV28 with TRBJ1-3; unclear D gene. The ends were cut back, 1 base at V and 0 bases at J, with 10 bases in the middle. Germline V gene sequence: CDR1 MDHEN, CDR2 SYDVKM. There are 16 residues in the CDR3. This CDR3 is CASSLSLGSSGNTIYF. In nucleotides, the CDR3 is TGTGCCAGCAGTTTATCGCTGGGGTCCTCTGGAAACACCATATATTTT.

CDR3 residues: CASSYSTGNTGELFF. Here the CDR3 DNA reads TGTGCCAGCAGTTACTCGACCGGGAACACCGGGGAGCTGTTTTTT. This rearrangement joins TRBV6-5 to TRBJ2-2; D not resolved. Germline V lookup: CDR1 MNHEY, CDR2 SVGAGI. The CDR3 length is 15 residues. Deletions cut 0 bases from V and 1 base from J, with 6 bases between.

The table lists this clonotype with many counts. V is TRBV12-3 or TRBV12-4 and J is TRBJ2-3, with 9 bases fitting TRBD2. Unmatched junction bases numbered 12, after V lost 2 bases and J lost 6 bases. CDR3 length: 17 amino acids. CDR3: CASSLNAGGPRADTQYF. In DNA form, the CDR3 reads TGTGCCAGCAGTTTAAATGCGGGGGGGCCAAGGGCGGATACGCAGTATTTT.

This clonotype showed up many times. The chain combines TRBV4-1 with TRBJ1-2; D gene unclear. Germline V gene data show CDR1 as MGHRA and CDR2 as YSYEKL. V shed 5 bases and J shed 8 bases, with 15 bases lying between them. The CDR3 contains 13 residues. CDR3 region: CASSAPRGLGYTF. DNA for the CDR3: TGCGCCAGCAGCGCGCCCCGAGGCCTCGGCTACACCTTC.

This clonotype was counted a few times. J is TRBJ1-1 and V is TRBV20-1; no reliable D call. CDR3 length: 10 residues. Per germline, CDR1 DFQATT and CDR2 SNEGSKA (reference sequence). With 0 bases removed from V and 6 bases from J, the gap between germline ends came to 2 bases. CDR3 sequence: CSAREPEAFF. The CDR3 DNA reads as TGCAGTGCTAGAGAGCCTGAAGCTTTCTTT.

This clonotype was counted between two and nine times. This rearrangement joins TRBV5-5 to TRBJ1-2; 8 nucleotides line up with TRBD1. The CDR3 spans 15 residues. CDR1 SGHKS and CDR2 YYEKEE come from the germline V gene (reference sequence). J was trimmed by 4 bases and V by 3 bases; bases with no gene match: 8. CDR3 sequence reads: CASSSSGGAGYGYTF. Written as DNA, the CDR3 is TGTGCCAGCAGCTCTTCAGGGGGCGCTGGCTATGGCTACACCTTC.

The rearrangement joins TRBV4-1 to TRBJ2-6, with no clear D. With 3 bases removed from V and 3 bases from J, the gap between germline ends came to 12 bases. CDR1 is MGHRA, CDR2 YSYEKL, per germline. CDR3 size: 16 residues. CDR3 region: CASSQGFWGGANVLTF. CDR3 in DNA: TGCGCCAGCAGCCAGGGGTTCTGGGGTGGGGCCAACGTCCTGACTTTC.

This clonotype showed up just a few times. This chain connects TRBV2 to TRBJ1-4; D is unclear. The V end lost 7 bases, the J end lost 3 bases, and 12 bases lay between the germline ends. Germline values: CDR1 SNHLY, CDR2 FYNNEI. CDR3 length: 14 amino acids. The CDR3 loop reads CASIEGASNEKLFF. CDR3 DNA sequence: TGTGCCAGCATTGAGGGAGCTTCTAATGAAAAACTGTTTTTT.

This chain uses TRBV6-5 with TRBJ2-3, with D possibly TRBD2 on 6 matching bases. This CDR3 has 14 residues. Trimming took 4 bases from V and 2 from J, leaving 10 bases between them. Germline CDR1 reads MNHEY; CDR2 reads SVGAGI. This CDR3 is CASSWRDNTDTQYF. CDR3 DNA: TGTGCCAGCAGTTGGAGGGATAACACAGATACGCAGTATTTT.

At least ten counts were recorded for this clonotype. The chain recombines TRBV7-9 with TRBJ1-2; perhaps TRBD1 as D (6 bases). Trimming stripped 4 bases from V and 8 bases from J, with 20 bases between. Germline CDR1 and CDR2: SEHNR and FQNEAQ (reference sequence). This CDR3 comprises 15 residues. The chain's CDR3 is CASSSGGHREEGYTF. The CDR3 DNA sequence: TGTGCCAGCAGCTCGGGGGGGCACAGGGAAGAAGGCTACACCTTC.

This clonotype occurred a few times. The chain combines TRBV19 with TRBJ2-1; the match to TRBD2 covers 7 bases. CDR1 and CDR2 from the germline V gene are LNHDA and SQIVND (reference sequence). The V gene end was trimmed by 7 bases and the J gene end by 6 bases; junction bases not matched to a gene: 6. The CDR3 runs to 13 residues. The CDR3 here is CASTGGVVNEQFF. The CDR3 DNA follows: TGTGCCAGTACTGGGGGGGTGGTCAATGAGCAGTTCTTC.

Only a few counts were recorded for this clonotype. The chain recombines TRBV20-1 with TRBJ2-5; 10 nucleotides agree with TRBD2. CDR1 and CDR2 from the germline V gene are DFQATT and SNEGSKA (reference sequence). Trimming cost V 3 bases and J 1 base; bases outside gene matches: 8. This CDR3 contains 16 residues. DNA for the CDR3: TGCAGTGCTAGTAAGGACAGGACTAGCGGCCAAGAGACCCAGTACTTC. Its protein is CSASKDRTSGQETQYF.

This clonotype has only a few counts. CDR3 in amino acids: CASRPDRGPYEQYF. The CDR3 nucleotides read TGTGCCAGCAGGCCGGACAGGGGACCCTACGAGCAGTACTTC. V is TRBV5-4 and J is TRBJ2-7; 9 positions agree with TRBD1. The length of the CDR3 is 14 residues. Per germline, CDR1 SGHNT and CDR2 YYREEE (reference sequence). After removal of 5 bases from V and 2 bases from J, the junction contained 5 bases not matched to a gene.

This clonotype was counted many times. The chain is built from TRBV7-2 and TRBJ1-1; D is unclear. Germline V CDR1 and CDR2: SGHTA, FQGNSA. V lost 2 bases to trimming and J lost 0 bases, with 4 bases between them. This CDR3 spans 13 amino acids. For the CDR3, the DNA is TGTGCCAGCAGCTTAACAGTGAACACTGAAGCTTTCTTT. Protein sequence: CASSLTVNTEAFF.

This clonotype showed up many times. This sequence joins TRBV11-2 and TRBJ1-6, with TRBD1 identical over 7 bases. CDR3 length: 15 residues. The junction had 5 bases not matched to a gene; V was cut back by 2 bases and J by 7 bases. Germline V gene lookup returns CDR1 SGHAT and CDR2 FQNNGV. CDR3 residues: CASSLWDSPNSPLHF. In DNA form, the CDR3 reads TGTGCCAGCAGCTTATGGGACAGTCCAAATTCACCCCTCCACTTT. Looking up the rest from reference TRBV11-2 and TRBJ1-6 gives the full variable domain: EAGVAQSPRYKIIEKRQSVAFWCNPISGHATLYWYQQILGQGPKLLIQFQNNGVVDDSQLPKDRFSAERLKGVDSTLKIQPAKLEDSAVYLCASSLWDSPNSPLHFGNGTRLTVT.

This clonotype was seen repeatedly, ten times or more. The rearrangement uses TRBV7-8 and TRBJ2-1; 9 bases match TRBD2. Germline CDR1 and CDR2: SGHVS and FQNEAQ. Unmatched junction bases numbered 11, after V lost 4 bases and J lost 7 bases. The CDR3 sequence is 16 residues long. CDR3 bases: TGTGCCAGCAGCTACCCCCCCGCGGGGGGGCGGAATGAGCAGTTCTTC. Translated: CASSYPPAGGRNEQFF.

The chain employs TRBV2 and TRBJ1-5; TRBD1 might be the D (6 bases). V lost 3 bases to trimming and J lost 0 bases, with 21 bases between them. The germline gives CDR1 SNHLY, CDR2 FYNNEI. This CDR3 has 19 residues. CDR3 region: CASSDFGGQTHYSNQPQHF. CDR3 nucleotides: TGTGCCAGCAGTGACTTCGGGGGGCAAACCCACTATAGCAATCAGCCCCAGCATTTT. The whole variable domain, filled in from reference TRBV2 and TRBJ1-5, reads EPEVTQTPSHQVTQMGQEVILRCVPISNHLYFYWYRQILGQKVEFLVSFYNNEISEKSEIFDDQFSVERPDGSNFTLKIRSTKLEDSAMYFCASSDFGGQTHYSNQPQHFGDGTRLSIL.

The chain employs TRBV15 and TRBJ1-5; 8 bases match TRBD1. Germline CDR1 and CDR2: LNHNV and YYDKDF (reference sequence). The V gene end was trimmed by 5 bases and the J gene end by 3 bases; junction bases not matched to a gene: 3. CDR3 size: 14 residues. This CDR3 reads CATSGRGLNQPQHF. In DNA, the CDR3 is TGTGCCACCAGCGGCAGGGGGCTCAATCAGCCCCAGCATTTT.

A few counts support this clonotype. The chain carries TRBV5-1 and TRBJ2-5; 9 nucleotides match TRBD1. This CDR3 is built from 15 residues. The V segment lost 2 bases and the J segment 2 bases; nucleotides outside the gene matches: 4. Germline assignment: CDR1 SGHRS and CDR2 YFSETQ. The CDR3 coding sequence is TGCGCCAGCAGCTTCAGGGACAGGGCACAAGAGACCCAGTACTTC. This codes for CASSFRDRAQETQYF.

The sample holds a few counts of this clonotype. The V and J genes are TRBV28 and TRBJ2-1, with D unresolved. CDR1 and CDR2 from the germline V gene are MDHEN and SYDVKM. The V end was cut by 1 base, the J end by 9 bases, with 16 bases between. CDR3 length: 15 residues. CDR3 DNA: TGTGCCAGCAGTTTATACTATATAGCTTACGGTGAGCAGTTCTTC. Its protein product is CASSLYYIAYGEQFF.

This clonotype was seen many times. V is TRBV6-5 and J is TRBJ2-7, with D perhaps TRBD2 (5 bases). Looked up from germline, CDR1 is MNHEY and CDR2 is SVGAGI. The CDR3 covers 15 residues. V lost 6 bases to trimming and J lost 2 bases, with 17 bases between them. CDR3 sequence: CASSSPVGRAYEQYF. In DNA form, the CDR3 reads TGTGCCAGCAGCTCTCCGGTGGGGAGAGCCTACGAGCAGTACTTC.